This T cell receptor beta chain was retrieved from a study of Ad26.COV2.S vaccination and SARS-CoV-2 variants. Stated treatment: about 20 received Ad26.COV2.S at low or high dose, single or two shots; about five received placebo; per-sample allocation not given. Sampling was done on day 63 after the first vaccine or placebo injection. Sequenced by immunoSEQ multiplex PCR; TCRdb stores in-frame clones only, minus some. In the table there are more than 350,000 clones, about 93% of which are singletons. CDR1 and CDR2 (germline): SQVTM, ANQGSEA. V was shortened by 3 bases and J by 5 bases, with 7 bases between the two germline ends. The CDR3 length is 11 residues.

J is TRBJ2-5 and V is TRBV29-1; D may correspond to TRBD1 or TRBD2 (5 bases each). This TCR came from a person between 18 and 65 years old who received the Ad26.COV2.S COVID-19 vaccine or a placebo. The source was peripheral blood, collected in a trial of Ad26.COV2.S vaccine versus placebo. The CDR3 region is CSVDREETQYF. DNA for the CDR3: TGCAGCGTTGACAGGGAGGAGACCCAGTACTTC.